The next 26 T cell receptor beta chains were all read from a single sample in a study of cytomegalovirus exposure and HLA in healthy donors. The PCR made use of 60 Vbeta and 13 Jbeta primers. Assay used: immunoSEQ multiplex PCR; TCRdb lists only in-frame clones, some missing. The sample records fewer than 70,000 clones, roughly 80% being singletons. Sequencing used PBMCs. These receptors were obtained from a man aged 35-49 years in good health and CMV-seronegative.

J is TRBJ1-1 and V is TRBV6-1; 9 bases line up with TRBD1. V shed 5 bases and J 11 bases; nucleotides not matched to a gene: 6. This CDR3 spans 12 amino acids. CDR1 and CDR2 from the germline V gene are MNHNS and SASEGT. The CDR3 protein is CASSQGQGRAFF. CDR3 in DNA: TGTGCCAGCAGTCAAGGACAGGGGAGGGCTTTCTTT.

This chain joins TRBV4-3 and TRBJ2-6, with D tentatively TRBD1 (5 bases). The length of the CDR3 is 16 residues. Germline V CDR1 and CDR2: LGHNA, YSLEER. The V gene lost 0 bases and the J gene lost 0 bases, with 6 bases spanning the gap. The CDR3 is CASSQETGSGANVLTF. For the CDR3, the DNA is TGCGCCAGCAGCCAAGAAACAGGCTCTGGGGCCAACGTCCTGACTTTC.

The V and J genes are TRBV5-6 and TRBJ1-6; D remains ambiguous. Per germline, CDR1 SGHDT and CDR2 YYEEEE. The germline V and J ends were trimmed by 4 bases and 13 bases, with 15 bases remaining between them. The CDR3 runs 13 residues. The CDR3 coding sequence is TGTGCCAGCAGCGAGGGAAATCGGTGGCCCCTCCACTTT. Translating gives CASSEGNRWPLHF.

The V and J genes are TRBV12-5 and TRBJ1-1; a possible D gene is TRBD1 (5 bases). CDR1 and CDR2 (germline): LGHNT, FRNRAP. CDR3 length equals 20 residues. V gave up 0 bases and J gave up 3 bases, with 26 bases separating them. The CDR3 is CASGLVVLPVGGKSDTEAFF. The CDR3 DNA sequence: TGTGCTAGTGGTTTGGTAGTACTTCCGGTGGGGGGGAAGTCGGACACTGAAGCTTTCTTT.

CDR3 protein: CASSQDLSYSNQPQHF. DNA for the CDR3: TGCGCCAGCAGCCAAGATTTGAGTTATAGCAATCAGCCCCAGCATTTT. The chain uses TRBV4-1 and TRBJ1-5; D is ambiguous. V was trimmed by 0 bases and J by 0 bases, leaving 9 bases between them. This CDR3 is built from 16 residues. Germline V gene data show CDR1 as MGHRA and CDR2 as YSYEKL.

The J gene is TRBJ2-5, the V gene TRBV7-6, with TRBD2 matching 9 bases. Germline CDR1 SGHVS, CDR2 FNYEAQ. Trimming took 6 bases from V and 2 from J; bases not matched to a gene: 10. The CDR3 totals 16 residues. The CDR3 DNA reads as TGTGCCAGCAGTCACAGAACTAGCGGGCCACAAGAGACCCAGTACTTC. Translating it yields CASSHRTSGPQETQYF.

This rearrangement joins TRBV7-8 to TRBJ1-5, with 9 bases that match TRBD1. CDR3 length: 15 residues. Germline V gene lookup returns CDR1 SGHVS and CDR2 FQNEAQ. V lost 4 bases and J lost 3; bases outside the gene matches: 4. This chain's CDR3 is CASSSRDRDNQPQHF. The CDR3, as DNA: TGTGCCAGCAGCTCCCGGGACAGGGACAATCAGCCCCAGCATTTT.

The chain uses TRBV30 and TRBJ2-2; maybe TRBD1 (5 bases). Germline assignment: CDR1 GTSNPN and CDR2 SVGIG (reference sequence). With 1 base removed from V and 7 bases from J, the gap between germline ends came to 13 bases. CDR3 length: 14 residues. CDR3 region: CAWSGRVDVGELFF. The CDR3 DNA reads TGTGCCTGGAGTGGCAGGGTCGACGTCGGGGAGCTGTTTTTT.

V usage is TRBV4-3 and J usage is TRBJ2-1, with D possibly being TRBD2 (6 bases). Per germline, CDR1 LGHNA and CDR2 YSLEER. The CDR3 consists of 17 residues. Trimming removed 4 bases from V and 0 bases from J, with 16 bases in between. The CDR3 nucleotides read TGCGCCAGCAGCCCGAGGGGACTTAGCAGCTCCTACAATGAGCAGTTCTTC. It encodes CASSPRGLSSSYNEQFF.

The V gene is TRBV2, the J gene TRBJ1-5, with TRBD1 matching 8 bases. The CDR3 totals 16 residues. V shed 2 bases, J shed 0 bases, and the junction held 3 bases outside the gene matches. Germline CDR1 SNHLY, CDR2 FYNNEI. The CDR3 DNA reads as TGTGCCAGCAGTGAATATACAGGGGGTAGCAATCAGCCCCAGCATTTT. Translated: CASSEYTGGSNQPQHF.

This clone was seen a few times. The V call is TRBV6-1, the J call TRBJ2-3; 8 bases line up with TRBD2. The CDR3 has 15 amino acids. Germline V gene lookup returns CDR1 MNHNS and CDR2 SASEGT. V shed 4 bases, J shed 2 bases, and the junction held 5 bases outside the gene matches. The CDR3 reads CASSAGGRNTDTQYF. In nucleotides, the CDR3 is TGTGCCAGCAGTGCCGGCGGGAGGAACACAGATACGCAGTATTTT.

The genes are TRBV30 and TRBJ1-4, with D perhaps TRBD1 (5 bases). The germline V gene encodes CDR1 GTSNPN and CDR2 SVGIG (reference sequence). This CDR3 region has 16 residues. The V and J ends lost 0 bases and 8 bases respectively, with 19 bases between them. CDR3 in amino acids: CAWSVLSWGTREKLFF. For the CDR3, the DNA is TGTGCCTGGAGTGTACTGTCCTGGGGCACCAGGGAAAAACTGTTTTTT. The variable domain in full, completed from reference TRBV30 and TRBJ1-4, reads SQTIHQWPATLVQPVGSPLSLECTVEGTSNPNLYWYRQAAGRGLQLLFYSVGIGQISSEVPQNLSASRPQDRQFILSSKKLLLSDSGFYLCAWSVLSWGTREKLFFGSGTQLSVL.

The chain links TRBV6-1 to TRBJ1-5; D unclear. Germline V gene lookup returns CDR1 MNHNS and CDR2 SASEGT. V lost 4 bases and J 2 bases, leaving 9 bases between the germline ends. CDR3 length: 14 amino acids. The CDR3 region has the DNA TGTGCCAGCAGTGTTCGGCAGGGCAATCAGCCCCAGCATTTT. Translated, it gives CASSVRQGNQPQHF.

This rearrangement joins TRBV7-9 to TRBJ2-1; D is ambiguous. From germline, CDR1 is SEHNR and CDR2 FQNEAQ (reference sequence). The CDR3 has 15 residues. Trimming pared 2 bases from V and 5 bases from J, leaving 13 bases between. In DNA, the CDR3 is TGTGCCAGCAGCTTATTGGTCGCTAGTGACAATGAGCAGTTCTTC. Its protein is CASSLLVASDNEQFF.

CDR3 amino acids: CASGPGPDYGYTF. The CDR3 DNA reads as TGTGCTAGTGGCCCTGGGCCGGACTATGGCTACACCTTC. The chain links TRBV12-5 to TRBJ1-2; D uncertain. CDR1 and CDR2 (germline): LGHNT, FRNRAP. V was clipped by 6 bases and J by 3 bases, with 11 bases between them. The CDR3 covers 13 residues.

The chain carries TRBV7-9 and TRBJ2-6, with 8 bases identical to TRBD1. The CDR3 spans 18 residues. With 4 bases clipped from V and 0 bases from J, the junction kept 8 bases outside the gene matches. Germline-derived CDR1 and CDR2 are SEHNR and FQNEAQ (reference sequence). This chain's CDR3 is CASSSLRDRRSGANVLTF. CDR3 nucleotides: TGTGCCAGCAGCTCACTCCGGGACAGGCGCTCTGGGGCCAACGTCCTGACTTTC.

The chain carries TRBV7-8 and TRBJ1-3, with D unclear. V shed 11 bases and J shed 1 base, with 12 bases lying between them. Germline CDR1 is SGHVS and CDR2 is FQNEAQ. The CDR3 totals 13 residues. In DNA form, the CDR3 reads TGTGCCGCCGGGGAAGGATCTGGAAACACCATATATTTT. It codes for CAAGEGSGNTIYF.

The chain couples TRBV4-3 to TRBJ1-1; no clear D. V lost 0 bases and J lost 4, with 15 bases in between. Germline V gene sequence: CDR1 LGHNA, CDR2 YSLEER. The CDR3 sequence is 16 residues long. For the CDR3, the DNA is TGCGCCAGCAGCCAAGAGCTCTCCCCCCGGGGCACTGAAGCTTTCTTT. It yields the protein CASSQELSPRGTEAFF.

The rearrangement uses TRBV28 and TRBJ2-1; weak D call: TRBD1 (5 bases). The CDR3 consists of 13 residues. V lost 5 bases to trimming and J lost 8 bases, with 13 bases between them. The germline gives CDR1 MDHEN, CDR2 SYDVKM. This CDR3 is CASSQQGSYEQFF. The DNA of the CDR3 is TGTGCCAGCAGTCAGCAGGGCTCATATGAGCAGTTCTTC.

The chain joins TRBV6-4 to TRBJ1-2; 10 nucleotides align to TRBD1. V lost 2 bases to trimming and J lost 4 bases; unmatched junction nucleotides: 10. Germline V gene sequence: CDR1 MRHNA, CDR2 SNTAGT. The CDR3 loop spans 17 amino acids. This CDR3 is CASSDNWGQGPAYGYTF. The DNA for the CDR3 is TGTGCCAGCAGTGACAATTGGGGACAGGGGCCTGCCTATGGCTACACCTTC.

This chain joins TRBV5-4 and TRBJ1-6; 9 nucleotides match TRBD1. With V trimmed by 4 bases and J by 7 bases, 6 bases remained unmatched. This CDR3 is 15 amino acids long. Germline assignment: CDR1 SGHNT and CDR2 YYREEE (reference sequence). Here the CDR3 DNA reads TGTGCCAGCAGCGCGACCGGGACAGGGAATTCACCCCTCCACTTT. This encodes CASSATGTGNSPLHF.

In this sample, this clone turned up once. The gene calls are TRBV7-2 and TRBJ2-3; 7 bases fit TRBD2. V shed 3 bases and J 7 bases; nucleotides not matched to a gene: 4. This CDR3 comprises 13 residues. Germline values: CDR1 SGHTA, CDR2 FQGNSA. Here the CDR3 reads CASSFGGGHTQYF. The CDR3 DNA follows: TGTGCCAGCAGCTTCGGCGGGGGTCATACGCAGTATTTT.

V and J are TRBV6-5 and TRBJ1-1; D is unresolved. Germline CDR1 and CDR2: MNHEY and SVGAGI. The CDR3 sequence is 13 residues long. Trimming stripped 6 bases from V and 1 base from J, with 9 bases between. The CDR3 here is CASRARGNTEAFF. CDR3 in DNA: TGTGCCAGCAGGGCCCGAGGGAACACTGAAGCTTTCTTT.

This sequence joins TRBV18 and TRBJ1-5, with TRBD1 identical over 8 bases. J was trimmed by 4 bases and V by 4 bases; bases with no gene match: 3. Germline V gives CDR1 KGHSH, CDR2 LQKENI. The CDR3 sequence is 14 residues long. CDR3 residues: CASSLQGENQPQHF. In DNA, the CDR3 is TGTGCCAGCTCACTACAGGGGGAAAATCAGCCCCAGCATTTT.

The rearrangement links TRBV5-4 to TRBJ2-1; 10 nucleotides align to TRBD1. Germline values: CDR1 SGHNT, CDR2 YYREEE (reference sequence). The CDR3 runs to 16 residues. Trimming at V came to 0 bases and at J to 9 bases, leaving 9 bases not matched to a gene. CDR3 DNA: TGTGCCAGCAGCTTGGACGGACAGGGGGGTCTGATTGAGCAGTTCTTC. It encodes CASSLDGQGGLIEQFF.

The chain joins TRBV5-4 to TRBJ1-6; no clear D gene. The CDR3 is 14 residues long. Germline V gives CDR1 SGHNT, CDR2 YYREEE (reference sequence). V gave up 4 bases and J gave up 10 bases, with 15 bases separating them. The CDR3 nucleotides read TGTGCCAGCAGCCCTGCTCAGGTTGGGTCACCCCTCCACTTT. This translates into CASSPAQVGSPLHF.